This T cell receptor (beta chain) originates from a study of response to subunit inactivated influenza vaccine. V shed 6 bases, J shed 4 bases, and the junction held 5 bases outside the gene matches. Germline CDR1 SQVTM, CDR2 ANQGSEA. This CDR3 has 14 amino acids. Using its own MiXCR run on the RT-PCR reads, TCRdb lists one record per CDR3 protein. The sample includes about 520,000 distinct CDR3 sequences, around 25% of them seen just once. This TCR was sampled from a man over 45 who received an inactivated influenza vaccine. The input for sequencing was CD4+ T cells sorted from PBMCs, taken more than 4 days after vaccination. The rearrangement links TRBV29-1 to TRBJ2-1; 11 bases match TRBD2. The CDR3 nucleotides are TGCAGCGTCCTAGCGGGAGGTTCTTACAATGAGCAGTTCTTC. Amino acids: CSVLAGGSYNEQFF.